This TCR beta chain is drawn from a study of shared clonotypes between healthy human individuals. Study-level information: Three CD4 naive, three CD4 memory, two CD8 naive and one CD8 memory plate were used per donor.

As defined, naive CD8 cells were CD45RO-negative and positively selected for CCR7, with terminally differentiated effector memory CD45RA+ cells excluded. The sorted-subset replicate PCRs were given 200 ng DNA, which is about 30,000 T cell genomes. This table comes from immunoSEQ multiplex PCR, and its TCRdb copy is limited to in-frame clones, with some not included. The sample lists 760,000 or so clones; about 96% were seen once. The clonotype originates from a man younger than 45 in good health. Source material: naive CD8+ T cells sorted from blood.

CDR3 bases: TGTGCCAGCAGCCGGGGACACCTTAGGGGCAATGAGCAGTTCTTC. Encoded protein: CASSRGHLRGNEQFF. The chain combines TRBV11-2 with TRBJ2-1; D possibly corresponds to TRBD1 (6 bases). The CDR3 length is 15 residues. Germline CDR1 SGHAT, CDR2 FQNNGV. The germline V and J ends were trimmed by 5 bases and 6 bases, with 17 bases remaining between them.